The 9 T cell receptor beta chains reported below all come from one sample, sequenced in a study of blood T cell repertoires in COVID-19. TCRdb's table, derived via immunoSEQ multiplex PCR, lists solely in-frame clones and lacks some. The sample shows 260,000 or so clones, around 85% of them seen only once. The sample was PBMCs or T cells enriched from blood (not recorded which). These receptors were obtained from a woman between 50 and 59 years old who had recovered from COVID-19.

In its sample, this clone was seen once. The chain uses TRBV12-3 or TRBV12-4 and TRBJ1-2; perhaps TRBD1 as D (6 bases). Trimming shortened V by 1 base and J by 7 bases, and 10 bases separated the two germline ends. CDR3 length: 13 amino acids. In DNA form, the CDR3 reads TGTGCCAGCAGTTTAGGGCCAGGGGCTGGCTACACCTTC. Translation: CASSLGPGAGYTF.

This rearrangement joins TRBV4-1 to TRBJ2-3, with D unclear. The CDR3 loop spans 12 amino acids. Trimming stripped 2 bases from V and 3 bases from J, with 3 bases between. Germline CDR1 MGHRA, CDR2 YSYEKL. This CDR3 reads CASSQLTDTQYF. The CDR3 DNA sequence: TGCGCCAGCAGCCAACTTACAGATACGCAGTATTTT.

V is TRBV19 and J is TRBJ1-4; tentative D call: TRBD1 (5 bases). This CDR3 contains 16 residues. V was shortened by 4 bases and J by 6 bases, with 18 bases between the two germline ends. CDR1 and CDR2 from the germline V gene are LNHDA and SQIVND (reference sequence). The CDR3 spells CASSNVVAGGDEKLFF. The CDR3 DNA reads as TGTGCCAGTAGTAACGTCGTCGCGGGGGGGGATGAAAAACTGTTTTTT.

The CDR3 is CASSLSRGNYGYTF. The CDR3, as DNA: TGTGCCAGCAGCTTATCCCGGGGTAACTATGGCTACACCTTC. V and J are TRBV7-2 and TRBJ1-2; D call uncertain. Trimming shortened V by 2 bases and J by 1 base, and 8 bases separated the two germline ends. CDR3 length: 14 amino acids. Germline V gene lookup returns CDR1 SGHTA and CDR2 FQGNSA.

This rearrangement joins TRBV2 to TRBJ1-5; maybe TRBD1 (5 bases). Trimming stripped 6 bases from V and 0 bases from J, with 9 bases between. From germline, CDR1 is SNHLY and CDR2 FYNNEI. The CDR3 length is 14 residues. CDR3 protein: CASSREGSNQPQHF. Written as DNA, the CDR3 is TGTGCCAGCAGCAGGGAGGGTAGCAATCAGCCCCAGCATTTT. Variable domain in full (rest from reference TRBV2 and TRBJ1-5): EPEVTQTPSHQVTQMGQEVILRCVPISNHLYFYWYRQILGQKVEFLVSFYNNEISEKSEIFDDQFSVERPDGSNFTLKIRSTKLEDSAMYFCASSREGSNQPQHFGDGTRLSIL.

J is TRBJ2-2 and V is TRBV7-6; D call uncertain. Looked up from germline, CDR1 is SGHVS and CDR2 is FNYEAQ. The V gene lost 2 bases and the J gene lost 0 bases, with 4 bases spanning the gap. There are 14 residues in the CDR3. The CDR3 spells CASSLYTNTGELFF. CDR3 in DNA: TGTGCCAGCAGCTTATATACGAACACCGGGGAGCTGTTTTTT.

This CDR3 reads CASSQAGGGGYTF. CDR3 nucleotide sequence: TGTGCCAGCAGCCAAGCAGGGGGAGGAGGCTACACCTTC. The rearrangement links TRBV3-1 (or the pseudogene TRBV3-2) to TRBJ1-2, with 7 bases fitting TRBD1. V gave up 1 base and J gave up 8 bases; unmatched junction bases: 4. This CDR3 has 13 amino acids. Germline loops: CDR1 LGHDT, CDR2 YNNKEL (reference sequence).

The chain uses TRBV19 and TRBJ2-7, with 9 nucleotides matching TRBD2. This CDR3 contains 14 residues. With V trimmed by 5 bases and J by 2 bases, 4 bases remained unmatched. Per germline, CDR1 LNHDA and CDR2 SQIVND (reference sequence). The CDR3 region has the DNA TGTGCCAGTAGTGGCATAGCGGGAGCCTACGAGCAGTACTTC. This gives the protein CASSGIAGAYEQYF.

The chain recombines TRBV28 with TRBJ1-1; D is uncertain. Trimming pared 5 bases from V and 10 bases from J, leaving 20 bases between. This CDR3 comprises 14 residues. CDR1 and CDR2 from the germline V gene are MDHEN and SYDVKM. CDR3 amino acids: CASSPPQVSFAAFF. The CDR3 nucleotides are TGTGCCAGCAGTCCGCCCCAGGTCTCCTTCGCAGCTTTCTTT.